This TCR beta chain was sequenced in a study of T-cell memory formation after mild COVID-19. A single record per CDR3 protein comes from TCRdb applying MiXCR to the 5' RACE reads. The sample carries 85,000 to 120,000 distinct CDR3 sequences, 15% to 20% recorded once. J gave up 3 bases and V 6 bases, and 7 bases lay outside the gene matches. The CDR3 contains 13 residues. Germline values: CDR1 SQVTM, CDR2 ANQGSEA. The sequence came from an adult woman who had mild COVID-19 (a few samples of this study predate the infection). Cell type and time point are not known. This chain connects TRBV29-1 to TRBJ1-1, with 7 bases lining up with TRBD1. The sequenced sample was PBMCs or a T cell subset sorted from them (not recorded which). The CDR3, as DNA: TGCAGCGTGGCCTGGACAGGAGACACTGAAGCTTTCTTT. Translating gives CSVAWTGDTEAFF. Variable domain in full (rest from reference TRBV29-1 and TRBJ1-1): SAVISQKPSRDICQRGTSLTIQCQVDSQVTMMFWYRQQPGQSLTLIATANQGSEATYESGFVIDKFPISRPNLTFSTLTVSNMSPEDSSIYLCSVAWTGDTEAFFGQGTRLTVV.